This T cell receptor (beta chain) was captured in a study of blood T cell repertoires in COVID-19. On the study more broadly: Acute and convalescent COVID-19 samples came from the United States, Italy and Spain. PBMCs, B-cell-depleted T cells, or T cells were the source of the cDNA or gDNA that made up the material.

Assay: immunoSEQ multiplex PCR; the TCRdb copy retains only in-frame clones and omits some. The sample lists about 150,000 clones, roughly four fifths occurring once. Germline loops: CDR1 MNHEY, CDR2 SVGAGI. This CDR3 region has 14 residues. The trim removed 5 bases at V and 0 bases at J, leaving 3 bases unmatched. Sample: peripheral blood. The receptor's source is an older woman with acute or convalescent COVID-19. The V and J genes are TRBV6-5 and TRBJ1-2, with 7 bases matching TRBD1. The chain's CDR3 is CASSRDSPNYGYTF. DNA for the CDR3: TGTGCCAGCAGTCGGGACAGCCCTAACTATGGCTACACCTTC.